These 20 T cell receptor beta chains were sequenced from one sample in a study of cytomegalovirus exposure and HLA in healthy donors. PCR used 60 Vbeta primers and 13 Jbeta primers. Using immunoSEQ multiplex PCR, the repertoire was profiled, and TCRdb retains in-frame clones only, with some absent. The sample records 95,000 to 110,000 clones, roughly three quarters being singletons. Sequencing was done on a sample of PBMCs. The receptors shown here come from a man aged 18-30 years in good health and CMV-seronegative.

The chain links TRBV9 to TRBJ2-1, with 9 bases identical to TRBD2. With V trimmed by 2 bases and J by 8 bases, 17 bases remained unmatched. The germline V gene encodes CDR1 SGDLS and CDR2 YYNGEE. The CDR3 length is 18 residues. The CDR3 sequence is CASSVGTHTRGGWDEQFF. The CDR3 DNA is TGTGCCAGCAGCGTGGGGACCCATACGCGGGGGGGCTGGGATGAGCAGTTCTTC. Drawing the rest from reference TRBV9 and TRBJ2-1, the complete variable domain is DSGVTQTPKHLITATGQRVTLRCSPRSGDLSVYWYQQSLDQGLQFLIQYYNGEERAKGNILERFSAQQFPDLHSELNLSSLELGDSALYFCASSVGTHTRGGWDEQFFGPGTRLTVL.

This clone was found a few times. The V gene is TRBV5-1, the J gene TRBJ2-3, with D perhaps matching TRBD1 (5 bases). Deletions cut 8 bases from V and 4 bases from J, with 20 bases between. CDR1 is SGHRS and CDR2 is YFSETQ in the germline V gene. The CDR3 is 15 amino acids. CDR3 in DNA: TGCGCCAGTACTCCGACTGACGCCAGGGCAGATACGCAGTATTTT. Its translation: CASTPTDARADTQYF.

This clone has a handful of counts. The rearrangement links TRBV6-1 to TRBJ2-7, with TRBD2 matching 9 bases. The V gene's germline CDR1 is MNHNS and CDR2 SASEGT. J was trimmed by 2 bases and V by 6 bases; bases with no gene match: 8. The CDR3 contains 15 residues. The CDR3, as DNA: TGTGCCAGCAGCCCCGATAGCGGGAGCCCCTACGAGCAGTACTTC. Translation gives CASSPDSGSPYEQYF.

This sequence joins TRBV7-3 and TRBJ2-3; 12 nucleotides agree with TRBD2. This CDR3 spans 15 amino acids. The V segment lost 4 bases and the J segment 6 bases; nucleotides outside the gene matches: 5. The germline V gene encodes CDR1 SGHTA and CDR2 FQGTGA. This CDR3 is CASSSSGTSGDTQYF. CDR3 bases: TGTGCCAGCAGCTCGTCCGGGACTAGCGGGGATACGCAGTATTTT.

The rearrangement joins TRBV5-4 to TRBJ2-5; tentatively, D is TRBD1 (5 bases). The V gene lost 0 bases and the J gene lost 3 bases, with 18 bases spanning the gap. Per germline, CDR1 SGHNT and CDR2 YYREEE (reference sequence). This CDR3 is built from 17 residues. This CDR3 is CASSLEGRGPDKETQYF. The CDR3 DNA reads as TGTGCCAGCAGCTTGGAAGGTAGGGGCCCGGATAAAGAGACCCAGTACTTC.

The CDR3 DNA reads TGTGCCAGCTCACGAGGGGGGAACACTGAAGCTTTCTTT. Translated, it gives CASSRGGNTEAFF. The chain uses TRBV18 and TRBJ1-1, with D possibly matching TRBD1 (6 bases). The CDR3 is 13 amino acids. Per germline, CDR1 KGHSH and CDR2 LQKENI. Between the trimmed V and J ends, which lost 4 bases and 1 base, there was a span of 7 bases.

The J gene is TRBJ2-1, the V gene TRBV7-2; 9 nucleotides line up with TRBD2. This CDR3 has 16 amino acids. From germline, CDR1 is SGHTA and CDR2 FQGNSA. V shed 1 base and J 0 bases; nucleotides not matched to a gene: 1. CDR3 residues: CASSLVRGGSYNEQFF. The CDR3 region has the DNA TGTGCCAGCAGCTTAGTGCGGGGGGGCTCCTACAATGAGCAGTTCTTC.

V and J are TRBV18 and TRBJ1-5; no reliable D call. Germline V gives CDR1 KGHSH, CDR2 LQKENI. This CDR3 region has 14 residues. The V end lost 5 bases, the J end lost 4 bases, and 12 bases lay between the germline ends. The CDR3 reads CASSVGSNNQPQHF. The CDR3 DNA follows: TGTGCCAGCTCAGTGGGCAGCAATAATCAGCCCCAGCATTTT.

The chain employs TRBV4-3 and TRBJ2-3, with 8 bases that match TRBD2. Germline V gene lookup returns CDR1 LGHNA and CDR2 YSLEER. Trimming at V came to 2 bases and at J to 3 bases, leaving 13 bases not matched to a gene. CDR3 size: 18 residues. CDR3 DNA: TGCGCCAGCAGCCAAAGGTCAGGGGCGGGGGGCTCGACAGATACGCAGTATTTT. This sequence encodes CASSQRSGAGGSTDTQYF.

Notes on this clone: At one end, the junction sequence differs from germline, possibly due to a read error. The genes are TRBV28 and TRBJ1-2; D remains unclear. The CDR3 runs to 13 residues. The V gene's germline CDR1 is MDHEN and CDR2 SYDVKM. The CDR3 bases are TGTGCCAGCAGCCGGGTCTTGCACTATGGCTACCCCTTC. Protein product: CASSRVLHYGYPF.

This chain connects TRBV9 to TRBJ2-1; D is possibly TRBD1 (6 bases). This CDR3 has 12 residues. Trimming pared 4 bases from V and 10 bases from J, leaving 12 bases between. The germline V gene has CDR1 SGDLS and CDR2 YYNGEE. The DNA of the CDR3 is TGTGCCAGCAGCACACCGGGGACAGAGCAGTTCTTC. As protein: CASSTPGTEQFF.

V usage is TRBV5-4 and J usage is TRBJ1-1; 8 nucleotides agree with TRBD1. CDR1 is SGHNT, CDR2 YYREEE, per germline (reference sequence). J lost 5 bases, V lost 5 bases, and 5 bases had no gene match. This CDR3 contains 13 residues. The CDR3 DNA sequence: TGTGCCAGCAGATTCGACAGGGGAACTGAAGCTTTCTTT. Its protein product is CASRFDRGTEAFF.

V is TRBV6-5 and J is TRBJ1-5; D ambiguous. CDR1 is MNHEY, CDR2 SVGAGI, per germline. V gave up 6 bases and J gave up 3 bases, with 9 bases separating them. This CDR3 spans 13 amino acids. CDR3 loop: CASRGGNNQPQHF. The DNA of the CDR3 is TGTGCCAGCAGGGGAGGCAACAATCAGCCCCAGCATTTT.

The chain links TRBV5-4 to TRBJ2-3; possible D gene TRBD2, 5 bases. The CDR3 runs to 15 residues. The germline V and J ends were trimmed by 2 bases and 6 bases, with 16 bases remaining between them. CDR1 is SGHNT, CDR2 YYREEE, per germline (reference sequence). This CDR3 is CASSFLGRSADTQYF. The DNA of the CDR3 is TGTGCCAGCAGCTTTTTGGGGAGATCGGCGGATACGCAGTATTTT.

V gene TRBV6-1 combines with J gene TRBJ1-5, with no clear D. This CDR3 comprises 13 residues. The germline V gene has CDR1 MNHNS and CDR2 SASEGT. The germline V and J ends were trimmed by 1 base and 6 bases, with 7 bases remaining between them. The CDR3 reads CASSEGPRQPQHF. The CDR3 nucleotides read TGTGCCAGCAGTGAAGGTCCTCGTCAGCCCCAGCATTTT.

This chain links TRBV9 with TRBJ2-7; 8 bases fit TRBD1. CDR1 is SGDLS, CDR2 YYNGEE, per germline. J lost 0 bases, V lost 2 bases, and 4 bases had no gene match. The CDR3 extends over 15 amino acids. The DNA for the CDR3 is TGTGCCAGCAGCGTTCGGGACAGGTCCTCCTACGAGCAGTACTTC. Translation: CASSVRDRSSYEQYF.

The CDR3 reads CASSLTGETRYQPQHF. CDR3 bases: TGTGCCAGCTCACTAACCGGGGAAACGAGGTATCAGCCCCAGCATTTT. The chain has TRBV18 and TRBJ1-5; D unresolved. V dropped 4 bases and J dropped 5 bases, with 18 bases sitting between them. Germline V gene data show CDR1 as KGHSH and CDR2 as LQKENI. This CDR3 is built from 16 residues.

The V and J genes are TRBV9 and TRBJ2-1, with D possibly TRBD2 on 5 matching bases. Looked up from germline, CDR1 is SGDLS and CDR2 is YYNGEE. V was clipped by 0 bases and J by 5 bases, with 15 bases between them. The CDR3 contains 16 residues. CDR3 in DNA: TGTGCCAGCAGCGTAGCTCCGGGCCGGGGTAACAATGAGCAGTTCTTC. Translation gives CASSVAPGRGNNEQFF.

The chain uses TRBV6-5 and TRBJ2-1; the match to TRBD2 covers 10 bases. CDR3 size: 16 residues. J lost 2 bases, V lost 2 bases, and 3 bases had no gene match. Germline CDR1 and CDR2: MNHEY and SVGAGI. The CDR3 loop reads CASSYTGLAAYNEQFF. CDR3 DNA sequence: TGTGCCAGCAGTTACACAGGACTAGCGGCCTACAATGAGCAGTTCTTC.

The J gene is TRBJ1-1, the V gene TRBV6-6; 8 bases are shared with TRBD1. This CDR3 comprises 15 residues. Germline V gene lookup returns CDR1 MNHNY and CDR2 SVGAGI (reference sequence). V was clipped by 7 bases and J by 0 bases; unmatched bases: 7. The CDR3, as DNA: TGTGCCAGCACTACCACACAGGGGGTGAACACTGAAGCTTTCTTT. Translating gives CASTTTQGVNTEAFF.